The TCR beta chain under discussion was sequenced for a study of PD-L1 blockade in urothelial cancer (dated by TCRdb to about 2017). For the study in its entirety: All patients started therapy around 2014 and received atezolizumab 1,200 mg intravenously every 3 weeks. Blood samples were analyzed 3 weeks after the start of treatment (second dose) and 6 weeks after the start of treatment. Patients had an ECOG performance status of 0 or 1 and had received between 0 and 3 prior chemotherapy regimens. Durable clinical benefit was defined as a progression-free survival longer than 6 months, and TCR features were additionally tested against progression-free survival and overall survival. Somatic, immune and clinical correlates of response to PD-L1 blockade with atezolizumab in urothelial cancer were the focus of an exploratory multi-omic analysis. In the same patients who had TCR sequencing, pretreatment tumors also underwent whole exome sequencing and RNA sequencing. Around 29 patients had pretreatment blood TCR-seq, some 24 had at least one posttreatment blood collection, and some 24 had tumor TCR-seq. Durable clinical benefit was achieved by nine patients and was not achieved by 20 patients. Pretreatment tumor samples, along with matched peripheral blood collected serially before and after atezolizumab treatment, underwent TCR sequencing. Blood samples gave a median of around 140,000 T cells and 83,000 or so unique TCRs, with a median clonality of around 0.08. Twenty-five of 29 patients were identified as males with urothelial cancer of bladder origin, and a prior smoking history was reported by 18 of 29 patients.

Synthetic TCR analog templates were spiked into each PCR to estimate absolute template abundance from read counts. TCRbeta CDR3 regions were amplified from genomic DNA with bias-controlled V and J gene primers using the immunoSEQ assay. Rearranged TCRbeta segments were sequenced at approximately 20X coverage. Regarding the original processing steps: Clustering was used to correct sequencing errors, and CDR3s were annotated against IMGT to assign V, D and J genes. Out-of-frame and stop-codon sequences were excluded, and only productive TCRbeta rearrangements were used in downstream analyses. Clonality was calculated as one minus the Shannon entropy normalized by the log of the number of unique productive sequences. Fisher's exact test with Benjamini-Hochberg correction, at a threshold of adjusted p below 0.01, was used to find clones that differed between time points or between blood and tumor. What TCRdb holds here is the immuneACCESS table cut down to in-frame rearrangements. Part of the clones is not present; checked against another copy, under half of the missing clones reflect an unresolved V gene, and the others are unexplained. V and J calls and clone size are those listed in that table; D and trimming were worked out from the DNA. The sample profile shows 30,000 to 50,000 clones; roughly 92% of them were found once. About 11% of the sample goes to the ten largest clones.

Broader findings and caveats from the paper: A pretreatment peripheral blood TCR clonality below the median was linked to improved progression-free and overall survival. Greater expansion of tumor-associated TCR clones in peripheral blood 3 weeks after the start of treatment was observed in patients with durable benefit (n of about 22, p = 0.022). Because the sample size was small (n of about 27) and many exploratory analyses were performed, the results are intended to be hypothesis-generating.

This sample's time point label indicates: pretreatment peripheral blood. The cohort comprised nearly 30 patients with locally advanced or metastatic urothelial carcinoma treated at Memorial Sloan Kettering on a trial protocol. Peripheral blood mononuclear cells were collected from each patient pretreatment and during treatment, giving between 1 and 8 total time points per patient. The Qiagen DNeasy Blood extraction kit was used to purify genomic DNA from total PBMCs and tumor samples. Collected pretreatment and during treatment, PBMCs were isolated and stored as previously described. Trimming removed 1 base from V and 5 bases from J, leaving 14 bases between the germline ends. Reading the germline V gene (reference sequence) gives CDR1 SEHNR and CDR2 FQNEAQ. The CDR3 covers 15 residues, taking in both the cysteine and the phenylalanine. The retained sequence is limited to the CDR3, 45 bases, with the frame set at the first base.

A remark on this clone: The clone's antigen remains unknown. No base quality information exists; no much larger clone differs at one position.

Sequenced here: PBMCs, sampled around atezolizumab (anti-PD-L1) treatment. This TCR was sampled from a woman aged 55-69 years with urothelial cancer. The V and J genes are TRBV7-9 and TRBJ2-5; the D gene is perhaps TRBD2, from 5 matching bases. The nucleotide sequence reads TGTGCCAGCAGCTTAGGAGGAGGTTCCGGGGAGACCCAGTACTTC. It translates to CASSLGGGSGETQYF.